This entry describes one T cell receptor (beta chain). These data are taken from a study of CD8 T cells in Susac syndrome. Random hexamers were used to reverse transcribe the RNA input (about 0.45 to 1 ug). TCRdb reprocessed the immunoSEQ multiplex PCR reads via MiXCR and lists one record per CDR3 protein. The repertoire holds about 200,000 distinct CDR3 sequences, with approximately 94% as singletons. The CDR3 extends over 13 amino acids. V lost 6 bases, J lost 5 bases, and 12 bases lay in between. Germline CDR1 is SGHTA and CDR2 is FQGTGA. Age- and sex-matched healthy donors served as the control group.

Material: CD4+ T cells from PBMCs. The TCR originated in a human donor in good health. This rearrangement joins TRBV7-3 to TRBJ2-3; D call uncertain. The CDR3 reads CASSFSPGDTQYF. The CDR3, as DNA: TGTGCCAGCAGTTTCTCTCCCGGAGATACGCAGTATTTT.